The TCR beta chain under discussion was sequenced for a study of human T cells and chemical hapten exposure. In TCRdb, the RACE reads were re-called with MiXCR into one record per CDR3 protein. The sample holds about 350,000 distinct CDR3 sequences; roughly 6.3% are singletons and the top ten take more than 5.5%. Study findings and constraints: Donors had alopecia, so their immune response may differ from healthy people's. Expanded TCRs showed more large CDR3 clusters than pre-sensitization or healthy control sets.

CDR3 size: 18 residues. Described time point: patch test 2, 6 weeks after DPC sensitization. Treatment reported: therapeutic diphenylcyclopropenone sensitization with weekly scalp DPC. To note about this clonotype: Its antigen is unknown.

This TCR was sampled from a woman aged 18 to 35 with alopecia areata. Some clones in this sample may be carry-over from other donors' samples. Sequencing was performed on whole blood, taken in connection with sensitization to the hapten diphenylcyclopropenone (DPC). The chain carries TRBV21-1 and TRBJ1-3; no check of the table's D call, TRBD1, against the DNA was made. TRBV21-1 is tagged as a pseudogene. The CDR3, as DNA: TGTGCCAGCAGCAAAGCGGGAAGACTCGCCCCAAAGATAAACACCATATATTTT. It is translated as CASSKAGRLAPKINTIYF.